This T cell receptor beta chain was obtained from a study of cytomegalovirus exposure and HLA in healthy donors. Germline assignment: CDR1 SGHAT and CDR2 FQNNGV. The CDR3 extends over 13 amino acids. Trimming took 0 bases from V and 3 from J, leaving 5 bases between them. Primers for the PCR totalled 60 Vbeta and 13 Jbeta. Libraries were prepared by immunoSEQ multiplex PCR; TCRdb keeps only in-frame clonotypes and omits some of them. Among around 130,000 clones, approximately 80% were seen once, and the ten largest hold roughly 1.2%. This chain connects TRBV11-2 to TRBJ1-2; D ambiguous. Input material: PBMCs. The TCR comes from a girl aged 2 to 10 in good health and CMV-seronegative. This CDR3 reads CASSLDRDYGYTF. The CDR3 DNA follows: TGTGCCAGCAGCTTAGACCGGGACTATGGCTACACCTTC.